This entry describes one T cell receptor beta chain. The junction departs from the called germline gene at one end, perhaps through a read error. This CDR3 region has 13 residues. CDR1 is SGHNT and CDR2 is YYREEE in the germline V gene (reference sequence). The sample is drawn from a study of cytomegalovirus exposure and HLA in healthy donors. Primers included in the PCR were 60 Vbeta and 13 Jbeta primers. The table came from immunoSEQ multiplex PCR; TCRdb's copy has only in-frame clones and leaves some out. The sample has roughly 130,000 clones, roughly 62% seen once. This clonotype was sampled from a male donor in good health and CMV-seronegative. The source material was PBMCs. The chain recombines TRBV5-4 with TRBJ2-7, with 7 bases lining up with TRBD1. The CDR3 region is CASSLGETGRVAF. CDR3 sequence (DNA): TGTGCCAGCAGCTTGGGCGAGACAGGGCGAGTCGCCTTC.